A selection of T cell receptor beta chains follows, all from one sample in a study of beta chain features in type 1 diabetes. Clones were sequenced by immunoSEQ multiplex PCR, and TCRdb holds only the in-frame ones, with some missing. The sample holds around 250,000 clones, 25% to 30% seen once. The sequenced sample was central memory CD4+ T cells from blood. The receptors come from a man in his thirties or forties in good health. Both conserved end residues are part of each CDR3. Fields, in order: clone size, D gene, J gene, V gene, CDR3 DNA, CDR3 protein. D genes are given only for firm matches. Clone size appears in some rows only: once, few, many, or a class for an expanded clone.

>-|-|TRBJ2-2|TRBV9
TGTGCCAGCAGCGTAGGTCGGGGAGGGCTGTTTTTT
CASSVGRGGLFF
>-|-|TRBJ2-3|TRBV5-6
TGTGCCAGCAGCTTAAGTGGGAGGAAAGGCACAGATACGCAGTATTTT
CASSLSGRKGTDTQYF
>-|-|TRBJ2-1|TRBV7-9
TGTGCCAGCATCCCTATACGAGAAAAGGATGAGCAGTTCTTC
CASIPIREKDEQFF
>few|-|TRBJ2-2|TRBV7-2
TGTGCCAGCAGAGCTTCATTAACCGGGGAGCTGTTTTTT
CASRASLTGELFF
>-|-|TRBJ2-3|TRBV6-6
TGTGCCAGCCAGACGGGCTCGCCTATCACAGATACGCAGTATTTT
CASQTGSPITDTQYF
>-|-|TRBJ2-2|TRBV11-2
TGTGCCAGCAGCCGGGGATCCGGGGAGCTGTTTTTT
CASSRGSGELFF
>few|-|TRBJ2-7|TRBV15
TGTGCCACCAGCAGAGACGGGGAGCAGTACTTC
CATSRDGEQYF
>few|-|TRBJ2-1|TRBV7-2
TGTGCCAGCAGCTCGCGTGGGCCGAACACATTCTACAATGAGCAGTTCTTC
CASSSRGPNTFYNEQFF
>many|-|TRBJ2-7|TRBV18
TGTGCCAGCTCACCGAGGGATGAGTACGAGCAGTACTTC
CASSPRDEYEQYF
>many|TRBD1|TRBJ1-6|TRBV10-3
TGTGCCATCAGAGCGACAGGGGATAATTCACCCCTCCACTTT
CAIRATGDNSPLHF
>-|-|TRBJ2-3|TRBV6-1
TGTGCCAGCAGTCAAAGCCGCTGGACCACAGATACGCAGTATTTT
CASSQSRWTTDTQYF
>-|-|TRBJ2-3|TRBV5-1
TGCGCCAGCAGCTTGGATAGGAGCACAGATACGCAGTATTTT
CASSLDRSTDTQYF
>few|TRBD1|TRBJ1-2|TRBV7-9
TGTGCCAGCAGTTCCGGGACAGGAAACTATGGCTACACCTTC
CASSSGTGNYGYTF
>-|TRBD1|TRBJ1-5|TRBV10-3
TGTGCCATCAGCGAGGGTCGACAGGGACGCAATCAGCCCCAGCATTTT
CAISEGRQGRNQPQHF
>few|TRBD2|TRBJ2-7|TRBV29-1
TGCAGCGTTGAAGCTAGCGGGACGTCCTACGAGCAGTACTTC
CSVEASGTSYEQYF
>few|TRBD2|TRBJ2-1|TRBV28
TGTGCCAGCGGAACCGGGACTAGCGGATACAATGAGCAGTTCTTC
CASGTGTSGYNEQFF
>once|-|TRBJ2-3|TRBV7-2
TGTGCCAGCAGCCCCAGGAGCGTAGATACGCAGTATTTT
CASSPRSVDTQYF
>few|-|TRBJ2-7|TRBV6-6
TGTGCCAGCAGTTACTCGAATGTGGTGGCCGAGCAGTACTTC
CASSYSNVVAEQYF
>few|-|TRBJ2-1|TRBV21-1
TGTGCCAGCCTATATTCCCCAGAGTTACCTTACTACAATGAGCAGTTCTTC
CASLYSPELPYYNEQFF
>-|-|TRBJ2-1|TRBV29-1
TGCAGCGTGTCACCCGGGTTGGGAGGCAATGAGCAGTTCTTC
CSVSPGLGGNEQFF
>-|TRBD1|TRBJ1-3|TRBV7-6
TGTGCCAGCAGCTTAGGACAGGGAAGGCACGCCATATATTTT
CASSLGQGRHAIYF
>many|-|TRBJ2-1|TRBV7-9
TGTGCCAGCAGCCAGTACAGGGCCCCCAACAATGAGCAGTTCTTC
CASSQYRAPNNEQFF